This TCR beta chain was obtained from a study of blood T cell repertoires in COVID-19. The CDR3 covers 16 residues. CDR1 is MNHEY and CDR2 is SVGAGI in the germline V gene. Trimming took 6 bases from V and 4 from J, leaving 20 bases between them. This clone was seen once. Libraries were prepared by immunoSEQ multiplex PCR; TCRdb keeps only in-frame clonotypes and omits some of them. The table records around 250,000 clones, around 82% of them present only once. This TCR was sampled from a human donor in a cohort sampled during active COVID-19. The sequenced sample was peripheral blood. The genes are TRBV6-5 and TRBJ2-3; a possible D gene is TRBD2 (6 bases). CDR3 coding DNA: TGTGCCAGCAGGTACACAGGTCGGGGGATCGCAGATACGCAGTATTTT. It specifies CASRYTGRGIADTQYF.